The rows below give T cell receptor beta chains drawn from one sample of a study of cytomegalovirus exposure and HLA in healthy donors. Measured with immunoSEQ multiplex PCR; TCRdb has only the in-frame clones, and not every one. Among approximately 160,000 clones listed, roughly 80% were seen once. The sequenced material came from PBMCs. Receptors originate from a male donor in good health and CMV-seronegative. Each CDR3 is given with its conserved first and last residue. The D gene is left open where the match is weak. The size of a clone is reported for some rows only, either as once, few or many, or as a class for expanded clones.

D: -; V: TRBV5-6; J: TRBJ1-5; size: -; CDR3: CASSTGISNQPQHF; DNA: TGTGCCAGCAGCACGGGAATTAGCAATCAGCCCCAGCATTTT
D: -; V: TRBV5-1; J: TRBJ2-5; size: -; CDR3: CASSVGLGMETQYF; DNA: TGCGCCAGCAGCGTTGGACTGGGGATGGAGACCCAGTACTTC
D: -; V: TRBV5-1; J: TRBJ2-2; size: few; CDR3: CAFRMGLNTGELFF; DNA: TGCGCCTTCCGTATGGGACTCAACACCGGGGAGCTGTTTTTT
D: TRBD1; V: TRBV5-5; J: TRBJ2-7; size: once; CDR3: CASSSTIAGDRPYEQYF; DNA: TGTGCCAGCAGCTCTACGATAGCCGGGGACAGACCCTACGAGCAGTACTTC
D: -; V: TRBV5-1; J: TRBJ2-2; size: -; CDR3: CASSLAPLTGELFF; DNA: TGCGCCAGCAGCTTGGCCCCCCTCACCGGGGAGCTGTTTTTT
D: TRBD2; V: TRBV4-2; J: TRBJ2-5; size: once; CDR3: CASSQERTGTTETQYF; DNA: TGTGCCAGCAGCCAAGAAAGAACCGGGACTACAGAGACCCAGTACTTC
D: -; V: TRBV9; J: TRBJ1-1; size: -; CDR3: CASSPNAPTGWKNTEAFF; DNA: TGTGCCAGCAGCCCTAACGCCCCTACAGGGTGGAAGAACACTGAAGCTTTCTTT
D: -; V: TRBV10-3; J: TRBJ1-5; size: -; CDR3: CAISVEGNQPQHF; DNA: TGTGCCATCAGTGTAGAGGGCAATCAGCCCCAGCATTTT
D: -; V: TRBV28; J: TRBJ1-2; size: -; CDR3: CASRDKSRVTF; DNA: TGTGCCAGCAGGGATAAAAGCCGGGTAACCTTC
D: -; V: TRBV5-4; J: TRBJ1-1; size: -; CDR3: CASSYGTPNTEAFF; DNA: TGTGCCAGCAGCTACGGGACACCTAACACTGAAGCTTTCTTT
D: -; V: TRBV2; J: TRBJ2-1; size: -; CDR3: CASSDSSYNEQFF; DNA: TGTGCCAGCAGTGATTCCAGCTACAATGAGCAGTTCTTC
D: -; V: TRBV4-1; J: TRBJ2-7; size: -; CDR3: CASSQGRRLGYEQYF; DNA: TGCGCCAGCAGCCAAGGACGGCGGCTCGGGTACGAGCAGTACTTC
D: -; V: TRBV19; J: TRBJ2-1; size: -; CDR3: CASSMDSYNEQFF; DNA: TGTGCCAGTAGTATGGACAGTTACAATGAGCAGTTCTTC
D: TRBD1; V: TRBV9; J: TRBJ2-5; size: -; CDR3: CASSVSFPGGETQYF; DNA: TGTGCCAGCAGCGTATCTTTCCCAGGGGGAGAGACCCAGTACTTC